Each of the 19 T cell receptor beta chains below was sequenced from the same sample in a study of cytomegalovirus exposure and HLA in healthy donors. PCR used 60 Vbeta primers and 13 Jbeta primers. Only in-frame clones appear in the TCRdb table, and some are missing; sequencing was by immunoSEQ multiplex PCR. This table lists around 210,000 clones. The source material was PBMCs. The receptors here all came from a woman in her twenties or thirties in good health and CMV-seropositive.

The chain combines TRBV19 with TRBJ2-1, with TRBD1 matching 11 bases. This CDR3 region has 17 residues. The germline CDR1 and CDR2 sequences are LNHDA and SQIVND (reference sequence). J gave up 3 bases and V 2 bases, and 6 bases lay outside the gene matches. CDR3 DNA: TGTGCCAGTAGTATACGGGGGACAGGGGGTTTCTACAATGAGCAGTTCTTC. The encoded protein is CASSIRGTGGFYNEQFF.

This chain uses TRBV2 with TRBJ1-1; no clear D gene. Trimming stripped 6 bases from V and 1 base from J, with 9 bases between. The germline gives CDR1 SNHLY, CDR2 FYNNEI. The CDR3 runs to 13 residues. The CDR3 DNA reads TGTGCCAGCAGATCGGAGGGGAACACTGAAGCTTTCTTT. Its translation: CASRSEGNTEAFF.

V is TRBV19 and J is TRBJ2-3; 9 bases match TRBD2. V lost 5 bases, J lost 1 base, and 7 bases stayed unmatched. CDR1 and CDR2 (germline): LNHDA, SQIVND (reference sequence). The CDR3 has 16 amino acids. CDR3 loop: CASSDRRGGGTDTQYF. Written as DNA, the CDR3 is TGTGCCAGTAGTGACCGACGCGGGGGGGGCACAGATACGCAGTATTTT. Full variable domain (remainder filled in from reference TRBV19 and TRBJ2-3): DGGITQSPKYLFRKEGQNVTLSCEQNLNHDAMYWYRQDPGQGLRLIYYSQIVNDFQKGDIAEGYSVSREKKESFPLTVTSAQKNPTAFYLCASSDRRGGGTDTQYFGPGTRLTVL.

This chain links TRBV4-3 with TRBJ2-7; TRBD2 matches 8 bases. V shed 0 bases, J shed 7 bases, and the junction held 11 bases outside the gene matches. This CDR3 has 16 amino acids. Germline V gene data show CDR1 as LGHNA and CDR2 as YSLEER. This CDR3 is CASSQDWTGGPREQYF. Written as DNA, the CDR3 is TGCGCCAGCAGCCAAGATTGGACGGGAGGGCCGAGAGAGCAGTACTTC.

The rearrangement joins TRBV27 to TRBJ2-3; 9 bases map to TRBD2. V shed 2 bases, J shed 4 bases, and the junction held 10 bases outside the gene matches. The CDR3 loop spans 17 amino acids. Germline V lookup: CDR1 MNHEY, CDR2 SMNVEV (reference sequence). The CDR3 DNA reads TGTGCCAGCAGTTTAAGGGCTAGCGGGACGGGCGCAGATACGCAGTATTTT. Residues: CASSLRASGTGADTQYF.

The J gene is TRBJ1-4, the V gene TRBV7-2; possible D gene TRBD1, 6 bases. Trimming took off 2 bases at V and 6 bases at J, with 10 bases between the two ends. CDR1 is SGHTA and CDR2 is FQGNSA in the germline V gene. CDR3 length equals 14 residues. CDR3 protein: CASSLWDTHEKLFF. DNA for the CDR3: TGTGCCAGCAGCTTATGGGACACCCATGAAAAACTGTTTTTT. The whole variable domain, remainder taken from reference TRBV7-2 and TRBJ1-4, is GAGVSQSPSNKVTEKGKDVELRCDPISGHTALYWYRQSLGQGLEFLIYFQGNSAPDKSGLPSDRFSAERTGGSVSTLTIQRTQQEDSAVYLCASSLWDTHEKLFFGSGTQLSVL.

In the case of this clone: One end of the junction does not line up with germline, which may come from a read error. V and J are TRBV5-4 and TRBJ2-5, with a tentative D call TRBD2 (5 bases). The CDR3 runs to 15 residues. Germline V gene sequence: CDR1 SGHNT, CDR2 YYREEE (reference sequence). The CDR3 DNA follows: TGTGCCAGCAGCTTCAGCGGAAACCCCCAAGGGACCCAGTACTTC. Amino acids: CASSFSGNPQGTQYF.

The rearrangement joins TRBV6-5 to TRBJ2-7; maybe TRBD1 (5 bases). The CDR3 contains 15 residues. Germline V gene sequence: CDR1 MNHEY, CDR2 SVGAGI. The germline V and J ends were trimmed by 2 bases and 9 bases, with 20 bases remaining between them. As DNA, the CDR3 is TGTGCCAGCAGTTACCCGACAGCTTTCCCTACGGTGCAGTACTTC. Translation: CASSYPTAFPTVQYF.

The chain is built from TRBV5-1 and TRBJ2-3, with D possibly matching TRBD2 (5 bases). Per the germline V gene, CDR1 is SGHRS and CDR2 is YFSETQ. CDR3 length: 15 residues. V was shortened by 0 bases and J by 2 bases, with 10 bases between the two germline ends. Here the CDR3 reads CASSLVIDYTDTQYF. The DNA for the CDR3 is TGCGCCAGCAGCTTGGTTATAGACTACACAGATACGCAGTATTTT. The whole variable domain, remainder taken from reference TRBV5-1 and TRBJ2-3, is KAGVTQTPRYLIKTRGQQVTLSCSPISGHRSVSWYQQTPGQGLQFLFEYFSETQRNKGNFPGRFSGRQFSNSRSEMNVSTLELGDSALYLCASSLVIDYTDTQYFGPGTRLTVL.

This chain links TRBV7-8 with TRBJ1-3; 9 nucleotides line up with TRBD1. CDR3 length: 14 residues. V was pared by 1 base and J by 14 bases, with 9 bases of the junction left unmatched. Germline CDR1 SGHVS, CDR2 FQNEAQ. The CDR3 spells CASSLEGQGPPLYF. CDR3 in DNA: TGTGCCAGCAGCTTAGAAGGACAGGGGCCGCCCTTATATTTT.

The genes are TRBV7-9 and TRBJ1-1; 9 positions match TRBD1. The CDR3 sequence is 14 residues long. The germline gives CDR1 SEHNR, CDR2 FQNEAQ (reference sequence). The V and J ends lost 4 bases and 1 base, in that order; junction bases with no gene match: 1. The CDR3 DNA reads as TGTGCCAGCAGCTCGGGACAGGGGAACACTGAAGCTTTCTTT. Protein: CASSSGQGNTEAFF.

The chain joins TRBV6-5 to TRBJ2-5; possibly TRBD1 for D (5 bases). Trimming took 0 bases from V and 3 from J, leaving 8 bases between them. The CDR3 runs to 14 residues. CDR1 is MNHEY and CDR2 is SVGAGI in the germline V gene. The CDR3 DNA reads as TGTGCCAGCAGTTACTCTCAGGGCGAAGAGACCCAGTACTTC. Protein: CASSYSQGEETQYF.

V usage is TRBV18 and J usage is TRBJ2-6; 13 bases line up with TRBD2. The length of the CDR3 is 18 residues. The ends lost 2 bases at V and 4 bases at J; junction bases unmatched: 5. Germline CDR1 is KGHSH and CDR2 is LQKENI. This CDR3 is CASSPELAGGSGANVLTF. For the CDR3, the DNA is TGTGCCAGCTCACCAGAACTAGCGGGAGGGTCCGGGGCCAACGTCCTGACTTTC.

This rearrangement joins TRBV28 to TRBJ1-1; 9 bases map to TRBD1. After removal of 5 bases from V and 0 bases from J, the junction contained 7 bases not matched to a gene. Germline-derived CDR1 and CDR2 are MDHEN and SYDVKM. This CDR3 is 16 amino acids long. The CDR3 DNA reads TGTGCCAGCAGTCAGACAGGGGGTCGGTTGAACACTGAAGCTTTCTTT. Translated: CASSQTGGRLNTEAFF.

This chain joins TRBV2 and TRBJ2-7; D unresolved. The CDR3 sequence is 13 residues long. Germline V gene sequence: CDR1 SNHLY, CDR2 FYNNEI. The V end was cut by 3 bases, the J end by 6 bases, with 12 bases between. The CDR3 DNA follows: TGTGCCAGCAGTGAGAGGCAGACCCGCGAGCAGTACTTC. The encoded protein is CASSERQTREQYF.

J is TRBJ1-2 and V is TRBV5-1; TRBD1 aligns across 7 bases. Trimming at V came to 4 bases and at J to 1 base, leaving 7 bases not matched to a gene. Germline-derived CDR1 and CDR2 are SGHRS and YFSETQ. This CDR3 is 15 amino acids long. CDR3 amino acids: CASSPVPGGNYGYTF. CDR3 coding DNA: TGCGCCAGCAGCCCAGTACCAGGGGGTAACTATGGCTACACCTTC. The whole variable domain, filled in from reference TRBV5-1 and TRBJ1-2, reads KAGVTQTPRYLIKTRGQQVTLSCSPISGHRSVSWYQQTPGQGLQFLFEYFSETQRNKGNFPGRFSGRQFSNSRSEMNVSTLELGDSALYLCASSPVPGGNYGYTFGSGTRLTVV.

This chain links TRBV6-5 with TRBJ2-7; 10 bases line up with TRBD1. Germline V gene lookup returns CDR1 MNHEY and CDR2 SVGAGI. This CDR3 comprises 14 residues. Trimming cost V 0 bases and J 6 bases; bases outside gene matches: 2. CDR3 loop: CASSYSGTGVEQYF. CDR3 sequence (DNA): TGTGCCAGCAGTTACTCGGGGACAGGGGTCGAGCAGTACTTC.

The V gene is TRBV13, the J gene TRBJ1-2; 10 nucleotides agree with TRBD1. The J segment lost 4 bases and the V segment lost 5 bases, leaving 10 bases of the junction unmatched. The CDR3 covers 16 residues. Looked up from germline, CDR1 is PRHDT and CDR2 is FYEKMQ (reference sequence). The CDR3 DNA is TGTGCCAGCAGCCCTCCGACAGGGGGCGGTGGCTATGGCTACACCTTC. This encodes CASSPPTGGGGYGYTF.

V and J are TRBV5-1 and TRBJ1-1; no reliable D call. The CDR3 covers 14 residues. The V end was cut by 7 bases, the J end by 6 bases, with 19 bases between. CDR1 is SGHRS, CDR2 YFSETQ, per germline. The CDR3 region is CASSRPGEGPEAFF. The CDR3 region has the DNA TGCGCCAGCTCACGTCCGGGAGAGGGCCCTGAAGCTTTCTTT.